This passage covers 29 T cell receptor beta chains from one sample sequenced in a study of T-cell memory formation after mild COVID-19. In TCRdb, the 5' RACE reads were re-called with MiXCR into one record per CDR3 protein. In the table there are under 300,000 distinct CDR3 sequences, about 16% of which are singletons. The sequenced material came from PBMCs or a T cell subset sorted from them (not recorded which). The source is a man between 18 and 35 years old who had mild COVID-19 (a few samples of this study predate the infection). Cell type and time point are not known.

This clonotype was observed a few times. V is TRBV7-9 and J is TRBJ1-1; no clear D gene. The CDR3 is made up of 13 amino acids. Looked up from germline, CDR1 is SEHNR and CDR2 is FQNEAQ (reference sequence). V lost 7 bases to trimming and J lost 1 base, with 10 bases between them. CDR3 sequence: CASIKQPNTEAFF. In DNA, the CDR3 is TGTGCCAGCATTAAACAGCCGAACACTGAAGCTTTCTTT.

A few counts support this clonotype. Written as DNA, the CDR3 is TGTGCCAGCAGAGGACAGGGGGCCTATCAGCCCCAGCATTTT. Translating it yields CASRGQGAYQPQHF. This chain joins TRBV7-8 and TRBJ1-5; 11 bases agree with TRBD1. The CDR3 length is 14 residues. Germline CDR1 reads SGHVS; CDR2 reads FQNEAQ. Trimming at V came to 6 bases and at J to 5 bases, leaving 3 bases not matched to a gene.

This chain joins TRBV7-9 and TRBJ2-1; D is possibly TRBD1 (5 bases). This CDR3 contains 12 residues. Germline values: CDR1 SEHNR, CDR2 FQNEAQ (reference sequence). V was trimmed by 1 base and J by 16 bases, leaving 14 bases between them. This chain's CDR3 is CASSLGGGGRFF. CDR3 in DNA: TGTGCCAGCAGCTTAGGGGGCGGTGGGCGCTTCTTC.

The table lists this clonotype with many counts. The gene calls are TRBV7-9 and TRBJ2-3; weak D call: TRBD2 (5 bases). The length of the CDR3 is 14 residues. V lost 5 bases and J lost 8, with 17 bases in between. Per the germline V gene, CDR1 is SEHNR and CDR2 is FQNEAQ (reference sequence). The CDR3 nucleotides read TGTGCCAGCAGCCCCGCCTCCGGGGATGGTACGCAGTATTTT. The encoded protein is CASSPASGDGTQYF.

The chain's CDR3 is CASSQEGDLTSPLHF. The CDR3 DNA sequence: TGCGCCAGCAGCCAAGAAGGGGATCTCACTTCACCCCTCCACTTT. This chain connects TRBV4-3 to TRBJ1-6; tentative D call: TRBD1 (5 bases). Germline-derived CDR1 and CDR2 are LGHNA and YSLEER. V lost 0 bases and J 9 bases, leaving 12 bases between the germline ends. The CDR3 sequence is 15 residues long.

The chain is built from TRBV7-9 and TRBJ1-2, with a possible D match to TRBD1 (6 bases). Trimming removed 7 bases from V and 2 bases from J, with 17 bases in between. CDR1 and CDR2 (germline): SEHNR, FQNEAQ (reference sequence). This CDR3 is 15 amino acids long. CDR3 nucleotides: TGTGCCAGCACTGGATTCCAGGGGCGAAACTATGGCTACACCTTC. This translates into CASTGFQGRNYGYTF.

This clonotype was counted only a few times. The chain couples TRBV4-3 to TRBJ2-5; tentative D call: TRBD2 (5 bases). This CDR3 region has 15 residues. Germline loops: CDR1 LGHNA, CDR2 YSLEER. V was pared by 4 bases and J by 5 bases, with 17 bases between. CDR3 in amino acids: CASSPKLRGWETQYF. CDR3 sequence (DNA): TGCGCCAGCAGCCCCAAGCTCCGGGGTTGGGAGACCCAGTACTTC.

This clonotype was seen many times. The rearrangement joins TRBV7-3 to TRBJ2-5; 7 bases agree with TRBD2. V lost 2 bases to trimming and J lost 3 bases; unmatched junction nucleotides: 6. CDR3 length: 15 residues. Germline lookup yields CDR1 SGHTA and CDR2 FQGTGA. The CDR3 DNA sequence: TGTGCCAGCAGCTTAGGGGCTAGCGGTAAAGAGACCCAGTACTTC. Translating gives CASSLGASGKETQYF.

This clonotype was found a few times. This rearrangement joins TRBV7-2 to TRBJ2-3; TRBD2 matches at 10 bases. CDR1 is SGHTA, CDR2 FQGNSA, per germline. This CDR3 region has 17 residues. The junction had 13 bases not matched to a gene; V was cut back by 4 bases and J by 6 bases. CDR3 DNA sequence: TGTGCCAGCAGCTACAATAGGGGACTAGCGATGAGGGATACGCAGTATTTT. Amino acids: CASSYNRGLAMRDTQYF.

This chain's CDR3 is CASRARGVSSYEQYV. DNA for the CDR3: TGTGCCAGCAGGGCCCGGGGGGTTAGCTCCTACGAGCAGTACGTC. The V and J genes are TRBV2 and TRBJ2-7; 7 nucleotides line up with TRBD2. This CDR3 region has 15 residues. The germline CDR1 and CDR2 sequences are SNHLY and FYNNEI. V shed 6 bases and J 0 bases; nucleotides not matched to a gene: 8.

The sample holds many counts of this clonotype. The chain is built from TRBV5-1 and TRBJ2-2, with TRBD1 as a possible D gene (6 bases). Germline V gives CDR1 SGHRS, CDR2 YFSETQ. Trimming stripped 0 bases from V and 2 bases from J, with 8 bases between. The CDR3 is made up of 15 amino acids. In DNA, the CDR3 is TGCGCCAGCAGCTTGGCAGGGGCAAACACCGGGGAGCTGTTTTTT. Translated: CASSLAGANTGELFF.

This clonotype has just a few counts. The chain recombines TRBV5-4 with TRBJ2-7; the D is unclear. The CDR3 sequence is 13 residues long. Trimming removed 0 bases at V and 4 bases at J, with 8 bases between. From germline, CDR1 is SGHNT and CDR2 YYREEE (reference sequence). The CDR3 DNA follows: TGTGCCAGCAGCTTGGCCCCCGCTTACGAGCAGTACGTC. Its protein product is CASSLAPAYEQYV.

This clonotype was seen only a few times. For the CDR3, the DNA is TGTGCCAGCAGCTTGGCGCATAGCGGGGGGGCAAATGAGCAGTTCTTC. As protein: CASSLAHSGGANEQFF. The chain links TRBV7-2 to TRBJ2-1; 11 bases match TRBD2. The CDR3 is 16 amino acids. Germline values: CDR1 SGHTA, CDR2 FQGNSA. V shed 3 bases, J shed 7 bases, and the junction held 8 bases outside the gene matches.

This clonotype was seen more than once but under ten times. J is TRBJ2-5 and V is TRBV3-1; D uncertain. CDR1 is LGHDT and CDR2 is YNNKEL in the germline V gene (reference sequence). With 0 bases removed from V and 4 bases from J, the gap between germline ends came to 6 bases. This CDR3 has 13 amino acids. The CDR3 spells CASSQEPVETQYF. CDR3 coding DNA: TGTGCCAGCAGCCAAGAACCTGTAGAGACCCAGTACTTC.

The sample holds a few counts of this clonotype. This chain uses TRBV10-3 with TRBJ2-7; 12 bases match TRBD2. The CDR3 length is 15 residues. The ends lost 5 bases at V and 3 bases at J; junction bases unmatched: 5. Germline V gene sequence: CDR1 ENHRY, CDR2 SYGVKD. CDR3 nucleotide sequence: TGTGCCATCAGTCAAGGACTAGCGGGGAACTACGAGCAGTACTTC. Translated, it gives CAISQGLAGNYEQYF.

The genes are TRBV7-9 and TRBJ2-2; D is uncertain. The ends were cut back, 4 bases at V and 5 bases at J, with 8 bases in the middle. Germline assignment: CDR1 SEHNR and CDR2 FQNEAQ (reference sequence). The CDR3 spans 13 residues. This chain's CDR3 is CASSYDGTGELFF. The DNA for the CDR3 is TGTGCCAGCAGCTACGACGGGACCGGGGAGCTGTTTTTT.

This clonotype occurred a few times. The V and J genes are TRBV10-3 and TRBJ2-1; 7 nucleotides align to TRBD1. The CDR3 has 14 amino acids. V lost 1 base and J lost 8; bases outside the gene matches: 5. Germline V CDR1 and CDR2: ENHRY, SYGVKD. CDR3 bases: TGTGCCATCAGTGAGTTTGAGGGGGCACATGAGCAGTTCTTC. Translated, it gives CAISEFEGAHEQFF.

In its sample, this clonotype was seen once. V usage is TRBV6-5 and J usage is TRBJ2-1, with no clear D. This CDR3 is 16 amino acids long. Germline V CDR1 and CDR2: MNHEY, SVGAGI. V was pared by 0 bases and J by 0 bases, with 9 bases between. DNA of the CDR3: TGTGCCAGCAGTTACTCGAATATGCGCTCCTACAATGAGCAGTTCTTC. Protein: CASSYSNMRSYNEQFF.

This clonotype has ten or more counts. This CDR3 reads CASSQEAVTYNEQFF. DNA of the CDR3: TGCGCCAGCAGCCAAGAGGCAGTTACCTACAATGAGCAGTTCTTC. V and J are TRBV4-3 and TRBJ2-1; no clear D gene. The CDR3 is 15 amino acids. Trimming pared 0 bases from V and 2 bases from J, leaving 8 bases between. Per the germline V gene, CDR1 is LGHNA and CDR2 is YSLEER.

This clonotype was seen a handful of times. This sequence joins TRBV5-1 and TRBJ1-2; D gene ambiguous. This CDR3 has 14 amino acids. V lost 0 bases, J lost 4 bases, and 10 bases lay in between. Germline assignment: CDR1 SGHRS and CDR2 YFSETQ. CDR3 sequence: CASSLAVGVYGYTF. CDR3 DNA sequence: TGCGCCAGCAGCTTGGCGGTTGGGGTCTATGGCTACACCTTC.

This clonotype was counted between two and nine times. CDR3 DNA sequence: TGCAGCGCACGGGGGAACGGGGAGCTGTTTTTT. This sequence encodes CSARGNGELFF. V gene TRBV29-1 combines with J gene TRBJ2-2, with D possibly being TRBD2 (6 bases). Trimming left V 7 bases short and J 7 bases short, with 10 bases between. The CDR3 consists of 11 residues. Germline V gene lookup returns CDR1 SQVTM and CDR2 ANQGSEA.

This clonotype was seen more than once but under ten times. V usage is TRBV4-3 and J usage is TRBJ2-7; D may correspond to TRBD1 or TRBD2 (6 bases each). CDR3 length: 13 residues. The V end lost 4 bases, the J end lost 6 bases, and 13 bases lay between the germline ends. Germline-derived CDR1 and CDR2 are LGHNA and YSLEER. The CDR3: CASSRVGGTEQYF. Written as DNA, the CDR3 is TGCGCCAGCAGCCGGGTAGGGGGGACCGAGCAGTACTTC.

The chain recombines TRBV12-3 or TRBV12-4 with TRBJ1-2, with 8 bases matching TRBD1. The CDR3 runs 13 residues. Trimming removed 3 bases from V and 6 bases from J; junction bases left unmatched: 3. CDR3 nucleotide sequence: TGTGCCAGCAGTTTGACAGGGGAGGATGGCTACACCTTC. This gives the protein CASSLTGEDGYTF.

This clonotype was recorded a few times. This chain uses TRBV29-1 with TRBJ2-7; no clear D gene. Germline V gene data show CDR1 as SQVTM and CDR2 as ANQGSEA. This CDR3 has 13 residues. V lost 4 bases, J lost 1 base, and 11 bases lay in between. CDR3 DNA: TGCAGCGTTGTAACTACTAATTCCTACGAGCAGTACTTC. Translation gives CSVVTTNSYEQYF.

The table lists this clonotype with a few counts. The chain joins TRBV7-8 to TRBJ2-4, with a possible D match to TRBD2 (5 bases). CDR1 and CDR2 (germline): SGHVS, FQNEAQ. Trimming cost V 0 bases and J 0 bases, with 9 bases left between them. The CDR3 is made up of 16 amino acids. Here the CDR3 reads CASSLAGRAAKNIQYF. The CDR3 coding sequence is TGTGCCAGCAGCTTAGCTGGGAGAGCAGCCAAAAACATTCAGTACTTC.

The gene calls are TRBV7-3 and TRBJ2-2; D unresolved. Germline V gives CDR1 SGHTA, CDR2 FQGTGA. V lost 5 bases and J lost 5, with 9 bases in between. CDR3 length: 13 amino acids. The CDR3 loop reads CASSTGWTGELFF. The CDR3 DNA reads TGTGCCAGCAGCACCGGGTGGACCGGGGAGCTGTTTTTT.

The rearrangement joins TRBV6-2 or TRBV6-3 to TRBJ2-3; D is uncertain. From germline, CDR1 is MNHEY and CDR2 SVGEGT. CDR3 length: 12 residues. V was clipped by 6 bases and J by 2 bases, with 6 bases between them. The CDR3 DNA sequence: TGTGCCAGCAGCGACATCACAGATACGCAGTATTTT. It yields the protein CASSDITDTQYF.

The rearrangement joins TRBV25-1 to TRBJ1-3; no firm D call. The germline gives CDR1 MGHDK, CDR2 SYGVNS. Trimming left V 6 bases short and J 4 bases short, with 10 bases between. CDR3 length: 13 residues. CDR3 sequence reads: CASSEIEGNTIYF. In DNA, the CDR3 is TGTGCCAGCAGCGAAATCGAAGGAAACACCATATATTTT.

This clonotype was detected ten times or more. The chain employs TRBV7-8 and TRBJ2-7; D perhaps matches TRBD2 (7 bases). Per germline, CDR1 SGHVS and CDR2 FQNEAQ. The CDR3 covers 18 residues. Trimming cost V 3 bases and J 4 bases, with 25 bases left between them. The CDR3 is CASSLLVLFHGGLYEQYF. The CDR3 DNA is TGTGCCAGCAGCTTGCTCGTTTTGTTCCACGGGGGGCTATACGAGCAGTACTTC. Based on the CDR3 plus reference TRBV7-8 and TRBJ2-7, the full variable domain is GAGVSQSPRYKVAKRGQDVALRCDPISGHVSLFWYQQALGQGPEFLTYFQNEAQLDKSGLPSDRFFAERPEGSVSTLKIQRTQQEDSAVYLCASSLLVLFHGGLYEQYFGPGTRLTVT.